The present T cell receptor beta chain was sequenced within a study of post-analysis software for immune sequencing data. Turning to this clonotype: Antigen unknown.

The study, taken as a whole, reports: Compared against controls, patients with multiple sclerosis displayed significantly lower normalized Chao1 diversity.

The library was made from cDNA and included unique molecular identifiers. Researchers reported 550,000 or so cDNA molecules coming from about 1 to 10 million T cells. TCRdb re-called the PCR reads through MiXCR, storing one row per CDR3 protein. This sample carries roughly 670,000 distinct CDR3 sequences, 59% of them seen once, and the ten largest clones take about 11%. The sequence derives from a girl aged 2 to 9 with multiple sclerosis. The sample consisted of blood.

The CDR3 here is CSVDGTGYSASTQYF. The CDR3 DNA reads TGCAGCGTTGATGGGACAGGGTACTCCGCGAGTACGCAGTATTTT. V and J are TRBV29-1 and TRBJ2-3; 9 bases are shared with TRBD1. The V segment lost 3 bases and the J segment 8 bases; nucleotides outside the gene matches: 12. CDR3 length: 15 residues. Germline CDR1 SQVTM, CDR2 ANQGSEA.